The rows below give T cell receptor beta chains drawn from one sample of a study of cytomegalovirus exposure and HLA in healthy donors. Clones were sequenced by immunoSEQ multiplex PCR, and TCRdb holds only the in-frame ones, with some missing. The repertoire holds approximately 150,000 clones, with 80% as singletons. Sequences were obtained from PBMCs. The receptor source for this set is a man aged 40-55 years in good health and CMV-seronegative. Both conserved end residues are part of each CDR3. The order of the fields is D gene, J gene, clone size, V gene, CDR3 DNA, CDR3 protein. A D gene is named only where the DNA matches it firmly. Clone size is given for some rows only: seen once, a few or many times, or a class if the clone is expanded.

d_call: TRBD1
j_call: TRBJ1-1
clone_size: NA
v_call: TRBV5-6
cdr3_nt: TGTGCCAGCAGCTGGGGACAGCGCATGAACACTGAAGCTTTCTTT
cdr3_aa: CASSWGQRMNTEAFF

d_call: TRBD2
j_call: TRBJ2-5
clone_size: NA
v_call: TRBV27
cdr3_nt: TGTGCCAGCAGCCGAGCGGGGGGGCTGGAGACCCAGTACTTC
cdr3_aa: CASSRAGGLETQYF

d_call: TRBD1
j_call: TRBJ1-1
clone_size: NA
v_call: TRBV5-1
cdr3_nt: TGCGCCAGCAGTCGGACCGGGACAGGGGTGACTGAAGCTTTCTTT
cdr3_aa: CASSRTGTGVTEAFF

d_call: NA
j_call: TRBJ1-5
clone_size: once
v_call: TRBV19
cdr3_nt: TGTGCCAGTAGTACAGGGACAAAATATAGCAATCAGCCCCAGCATTTT
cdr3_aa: CASSTGTKYSNQPQHF

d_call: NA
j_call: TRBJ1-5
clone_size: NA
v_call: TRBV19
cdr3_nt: TGTGCCAGTAGTGCATGGGGACAACCCAATCAGCCCCAGCATTTT
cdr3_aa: CASSAWGQPNQPQHF

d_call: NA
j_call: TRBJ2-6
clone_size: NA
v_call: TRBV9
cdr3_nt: TGTGCCAGCAGCGCCCACAGGTCCTCTGGGGCCAACGTCCTGACTTTC
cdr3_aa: CASSAHRSSGANVLTF

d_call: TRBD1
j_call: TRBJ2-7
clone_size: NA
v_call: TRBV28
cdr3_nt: TGTGCCAGCAGTAAACCGGGACAGGGGTCCTACGAGCAGTACTTC
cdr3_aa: CASSKPGQGSYEQYF

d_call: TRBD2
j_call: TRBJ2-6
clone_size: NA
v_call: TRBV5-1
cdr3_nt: TGCGCCAGCAGTGGTAGCGGGGTATCCGGGGCCAACGTCCTGACTTTC
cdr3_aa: CASSGSGVSGANVLTF

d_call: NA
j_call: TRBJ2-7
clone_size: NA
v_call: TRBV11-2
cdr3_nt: TGTGCCAGCAGCTTAGATCCGGCAGGGGTCGAGCAGTACTTC
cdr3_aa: CASSLDPAGVEQYF

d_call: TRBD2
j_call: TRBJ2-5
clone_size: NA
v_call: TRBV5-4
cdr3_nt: TGTGCCAGCAGCTCCCCGCTAGCGGGGGGGCTGGAGACCCAGTACTTC
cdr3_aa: CASSSPLAGGLETQYF

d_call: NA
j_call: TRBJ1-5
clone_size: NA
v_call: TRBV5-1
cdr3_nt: TGCGCCAGCAGCTTACAGGGATGGCCCCAGCATTTT
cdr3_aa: CASSLQGWPQHF

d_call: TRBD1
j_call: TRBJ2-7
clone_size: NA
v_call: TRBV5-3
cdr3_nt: TGTGCCAGAAGCTCACCGGGACAGGAAGAGGACGAGCAGTACTTC
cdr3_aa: CARSSPGQEEDEQYF

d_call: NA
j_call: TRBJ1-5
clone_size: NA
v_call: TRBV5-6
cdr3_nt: TGTGCCAGCACTAAACTTAGTAACAGTGCTCAGCCCCAGCATTTT
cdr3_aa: CASTKLSNSAQPQHF

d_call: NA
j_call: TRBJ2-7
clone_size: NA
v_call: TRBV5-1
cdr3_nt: TGCGCCAGCAGGAAAGGCGGCGGGTGGCAGTACTTC
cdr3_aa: CASRKGGGWQYF

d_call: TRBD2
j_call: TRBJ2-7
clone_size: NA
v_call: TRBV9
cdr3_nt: TGTGCCAGCAGCGTGAGTGGGGCTAGCGGAACCTACGAGCAGTACTTC
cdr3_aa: CASSVSGASGTYEQYF

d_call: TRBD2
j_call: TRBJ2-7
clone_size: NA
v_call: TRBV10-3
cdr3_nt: TGTGCCATCAGTGAGTCGGTAGCGGGGGGAGCGTCTGTTTGGGAGCAGTACTTC
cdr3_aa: CAISESVAGGASVWEQYF

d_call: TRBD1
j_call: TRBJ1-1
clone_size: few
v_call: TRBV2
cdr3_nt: TGTGCCAGCAGTGGTCAGGGGGGGAACACTGAAGCTTTCTTT
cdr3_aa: CASSGQGGNTEAFF

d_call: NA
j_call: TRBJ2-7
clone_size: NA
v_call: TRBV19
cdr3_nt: TGTGCCACTAGGGACAGCCGACCGGGGGGATCCTACGAGCAGTACTTC
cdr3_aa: CATRDSRPGGSYEQYF

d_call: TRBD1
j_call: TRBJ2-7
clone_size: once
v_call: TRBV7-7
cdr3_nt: TGTGCTAGCAGTTTCGGGACAGCCTACGAGCAGTACTTC
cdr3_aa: CASSFGTAYEQYF

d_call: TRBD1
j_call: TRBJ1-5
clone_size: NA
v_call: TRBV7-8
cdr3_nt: TGTGCCAGCGTAAAAGAAACCGGGACAGGGATATGGCAGCCCCAGCATTTT
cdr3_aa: CASVKETGTGIWQPQHF

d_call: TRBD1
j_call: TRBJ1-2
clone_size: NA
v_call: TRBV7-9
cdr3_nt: TGTGCCAGCAGCTTAGCGTTGGGACAGGGGGCGAAGGGCTACACCTTC
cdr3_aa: CASSLALGQGAKGYTF

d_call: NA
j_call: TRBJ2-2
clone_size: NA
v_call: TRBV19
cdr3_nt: TGTGCCAGTAGTACAGCGAACACCGGGGAGCTGTTTTTT
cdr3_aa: CASSTANTGELFF

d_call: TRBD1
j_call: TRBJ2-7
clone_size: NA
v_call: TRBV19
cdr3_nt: TGTGCCAGTAGTGCTTCGGGACAGAACTTCTACGAGCAGTACTTC
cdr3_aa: CASSASGQNFYEQYF

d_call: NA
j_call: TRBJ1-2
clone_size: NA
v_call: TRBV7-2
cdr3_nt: TGTGCCAGCAGCTTAGACCCCCCAGGGTATGGCTACACCTTC
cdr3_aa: CASSLDPPGYGYTF

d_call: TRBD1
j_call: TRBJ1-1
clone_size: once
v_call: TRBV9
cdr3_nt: TGTGCCAGCAGCCCCCGGGACAGGGGGAGCACTGAAGCTTTCTTT
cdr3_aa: CASSPRDRGSTEAFF

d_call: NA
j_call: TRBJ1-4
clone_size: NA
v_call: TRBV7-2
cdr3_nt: TGTGCCAGCAGCCCCCCGGGGGGAGACGAAAAACTGTTTTTT
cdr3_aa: CASSPPGGDEKLFF

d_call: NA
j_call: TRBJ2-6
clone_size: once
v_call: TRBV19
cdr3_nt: TGTGCCAGTAGTCCAGGGCCCCGCTCTGGGGCCAACGTCCTGACTTTC
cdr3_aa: CASSPGPRSGANVLTF

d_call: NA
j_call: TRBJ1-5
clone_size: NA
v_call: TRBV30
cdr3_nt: TGTGCCTGGAGTGTGGGAGGGGGGGATCAGCCCCAGCATTTT
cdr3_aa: CAWSVGGGDQPQHF

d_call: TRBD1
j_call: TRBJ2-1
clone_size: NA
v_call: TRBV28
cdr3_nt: TGTGCCAGCAGGCCTGATGGACAGGGGGCGTGGGATGAGCAGTTCTTC
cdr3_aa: CASRPDGQGAWDEQFF

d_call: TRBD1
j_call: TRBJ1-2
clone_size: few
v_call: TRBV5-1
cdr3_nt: TGCGCCAGCAGCTTGGACGGACAGGGCCAGAGCGGCTACACCTTC
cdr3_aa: CASSLDGQGQSGYTF

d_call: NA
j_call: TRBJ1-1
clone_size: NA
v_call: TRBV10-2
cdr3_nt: TGCGCCAGCACCCAGGGTGTCACTGAAGCTTTCTTT
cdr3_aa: CASTQGVTEAFF

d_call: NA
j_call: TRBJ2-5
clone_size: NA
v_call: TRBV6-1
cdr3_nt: TGTGCCAGCAGTGAAGCGTCAGTACAAGAGACCCAGTACTTC
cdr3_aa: CASSEASVQETQYF

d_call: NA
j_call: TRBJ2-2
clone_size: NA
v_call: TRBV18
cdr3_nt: TGTGCCAGCTCACCAAGCACTAGTAATCTGTCCGGGGAGCTGTTTTTT
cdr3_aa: CASSPSTSNLSGELFF

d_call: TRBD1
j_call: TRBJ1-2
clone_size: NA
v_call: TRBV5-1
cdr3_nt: TGCGCCAGCAGCTTGACAGGGGCCAGCTATGGCTACACCTTC
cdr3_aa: CASSLTGASYGYTF

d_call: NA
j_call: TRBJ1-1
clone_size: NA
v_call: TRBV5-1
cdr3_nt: TGCGCCAGCAGTCAACACGCAAACACTGAAGCTTTCTTT
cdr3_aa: CASSQHANTEAFF

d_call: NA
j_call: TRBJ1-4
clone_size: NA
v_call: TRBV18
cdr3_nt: TGTGCCAGCTCATTTCGGACAGACGCAACTAATGAAAAACTGTTTTTT
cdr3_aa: CASSFRTDATNEKLFF

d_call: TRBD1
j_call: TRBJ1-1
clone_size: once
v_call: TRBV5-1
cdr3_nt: TGCGCCAGCCGCCCGACAGGGGGTCCTGAAGCTTTCTTT
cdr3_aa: CASRPTGGPEAFF

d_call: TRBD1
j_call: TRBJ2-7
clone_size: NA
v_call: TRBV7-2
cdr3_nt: TGTGCCAGCAGTATCGGACAGGGCGGCGAGCAGTACTTC
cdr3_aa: CASSIGQGGEQYF

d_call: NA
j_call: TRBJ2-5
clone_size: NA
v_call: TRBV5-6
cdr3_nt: TGTGCCAGCAGAATCTACGACGGAGATGAAGAGACCCAGTACTTC
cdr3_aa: CASRIYDGDEETQYF

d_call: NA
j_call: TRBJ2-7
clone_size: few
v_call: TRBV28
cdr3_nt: TGTGCCAGCAGTCCCTCCCAGAACTACGAGCAGTACTTC
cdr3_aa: CASSPSQNYEQYF

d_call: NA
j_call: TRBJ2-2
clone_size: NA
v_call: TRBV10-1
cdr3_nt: TGCGCCAGCAGTGACTCACACAGCACCGGGGAGCTGTTTTTT
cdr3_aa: CASSDSHSTGELFF

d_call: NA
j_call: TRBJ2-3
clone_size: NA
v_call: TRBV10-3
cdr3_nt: TGTGCCACCAAGGGGCTAGATACGCAGTATTTT
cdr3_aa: CATKGLDTQYF

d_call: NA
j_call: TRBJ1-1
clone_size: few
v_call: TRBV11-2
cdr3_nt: TGTGCCCTGGCAACGGGTTCTGACACTGAAGCTTTCTTT
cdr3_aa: CALATGSDTEAFF

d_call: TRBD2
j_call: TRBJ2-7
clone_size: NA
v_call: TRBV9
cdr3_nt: TGTGCCAGCAGCACAACTGCGGGGGGCTTCTCTAACTACGAGCAGTACTTC
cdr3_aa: CASSTTAGGFSNYEQYF

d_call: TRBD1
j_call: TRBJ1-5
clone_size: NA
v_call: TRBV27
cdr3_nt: TGTGCCAGCATTTTCTCGGACAGGCTGCAGCCCCAGCATTTT
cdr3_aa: CASIFSDRLQPQHF

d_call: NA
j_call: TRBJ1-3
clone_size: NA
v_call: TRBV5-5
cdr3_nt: TGTGCCAGCAGCTTGGACTCCTACTCTGGAAACACCATATATTTT
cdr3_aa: CASSLDSYSGNTIYF

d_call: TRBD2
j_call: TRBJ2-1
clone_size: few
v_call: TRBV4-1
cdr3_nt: TGCGCCAGCAGCCAAACAGGGACTAGCGGGGGGAATGAGCAGTTCTTC
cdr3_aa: CASSQTGTSGGNEQFF

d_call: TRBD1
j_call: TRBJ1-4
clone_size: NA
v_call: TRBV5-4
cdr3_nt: TGTGCCAGCAGCTTGAGGGGGCAGAATGAAAAACTGTTTTTT
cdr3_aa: CASSLRGQNEKLFF

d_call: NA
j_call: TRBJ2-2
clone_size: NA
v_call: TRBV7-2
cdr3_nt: TGTGCCAGCAGCTCGTTGTCCGGGGAGCTGTTTTTT
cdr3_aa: CASSSLSGELFF

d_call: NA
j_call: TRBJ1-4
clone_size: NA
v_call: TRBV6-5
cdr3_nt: TGTGCCAGCAGTTCCCAGGGAGGTGGGCGTGAAAAACTGTTTTTT
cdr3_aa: CASSSQGGGREKLFF

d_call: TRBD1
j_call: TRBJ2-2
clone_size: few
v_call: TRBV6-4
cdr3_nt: TGTGCCAGCAGTGACGGACAGGGGGCCGGGGAGCTGTTTTTT
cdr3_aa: CASSDGQGAGELFF

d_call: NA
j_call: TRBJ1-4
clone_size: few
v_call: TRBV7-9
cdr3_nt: TGTGCCAGCAGCTTAGCCGAGGAGGCTAATGAAAAACTGTTTTTT
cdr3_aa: CASSLAEEANEKLFF

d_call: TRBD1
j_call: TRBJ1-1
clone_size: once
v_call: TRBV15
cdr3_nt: TGTGCCACACGGCGGGACAGGGTCTCCACTGAAGCTTTCTTT
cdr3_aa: CATRRDRVSTEAFF

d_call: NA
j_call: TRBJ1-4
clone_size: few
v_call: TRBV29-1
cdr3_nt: TGCAGCGTTGAAGGCAGGTTTAATGAAAAACTGTTTTTT
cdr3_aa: CSVEGRFNEKLFF

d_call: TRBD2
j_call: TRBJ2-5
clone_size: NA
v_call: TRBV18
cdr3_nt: TGTGCCAGCTCACCAAAGGCGGGGGGCCTAGAAGAGACCCAGTACTTC
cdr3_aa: CASSPKAGGLEETQYF

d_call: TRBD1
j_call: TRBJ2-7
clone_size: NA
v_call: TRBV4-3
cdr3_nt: TGCGCCAGCAGCCAAGCGTCGGGACAGGCCTACGAGCAGTACTTC
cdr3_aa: CASSQASGQAYEQYF

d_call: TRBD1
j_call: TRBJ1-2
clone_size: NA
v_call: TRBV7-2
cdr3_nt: TGTGCCAGCAGCGGGACAGGGGGGGACTATGGCTACACCTTC
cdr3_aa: CASSGTGGDYGYTF